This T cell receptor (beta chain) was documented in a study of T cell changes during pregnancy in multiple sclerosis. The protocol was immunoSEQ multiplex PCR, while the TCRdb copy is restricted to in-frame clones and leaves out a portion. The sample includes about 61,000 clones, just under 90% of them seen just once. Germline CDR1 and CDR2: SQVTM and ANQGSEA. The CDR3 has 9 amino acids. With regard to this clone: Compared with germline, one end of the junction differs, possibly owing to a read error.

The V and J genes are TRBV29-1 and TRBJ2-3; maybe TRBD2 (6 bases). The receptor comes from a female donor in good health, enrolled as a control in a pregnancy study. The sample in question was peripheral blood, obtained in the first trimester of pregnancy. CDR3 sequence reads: CSVDLGSSF. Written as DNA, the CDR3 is TGCAGCGTTGATCTCGGGAGCTCTTTT.